This T cell receptor (beta chain) stems from a study of shared T cell receptors in the human thymus. The CDR3 sequence is 16 residues long. Germline-derived CDR1 and CDR2 are SGHRS and YFSETQ. The V segment lost 3 bases and the J segment 7 bases; nucleotides outside the gene matches: 16. Measured with immunoSEQ multiplex PCR; TCRdb has only the in-frame clones, and not every one. The data show approximately 660,000 clones, roughly 90% seen once. The same sample was also studied in work on human thymus T cells.

The sequenced sample consisted of thymocytes. The chain combines TRBV5-1 with TRBJ2-7; 7 bases match TRBD2. The TCR sequence derives from a boy younger than two with a congenital heart defect. CDR3 protein: CASSWGEGLAPAEQYF. DNA of the CDR3: TGCGCCAGCAGCTGGGGGGAGGGGCTAGCCCCCGCGGAGCAGTACTTC.